This T cell receptor beta chain was identified during a study of T cell repertoires in cytomegalovirus infection (dated by TCRdb to about 2019). The study in broad terms: Alongside well-studied HLA-B-restricted epitopes, the peptide stimulations were aimed at recently identified HLA-C-restricted CMV epitopes, whose presentation resists viral immunomodulation. Donor HLA type was relevant to the analysis, as public TCR beta signatures indicated carriage of CMV infection together with the matching HLA type. Broad study findings and their caveats: In the ex vivo response, HLA-C-restricted CMV-specific TCR beta clonotypes were dominant, and in two of eight donors the single most frequent clonotype came from this HLA-C-restricted group. In both this cohort and an independent cohort of some 370 donors, the cumulative frequency of public TCR beta family members distinguished carriers of CMV infection plus the relevant HLA type.

The sample was run on an Illumina HiSeq 1500. TCRdb applied fastp at Q25 and MiXCR to the public reads, then kept only in-frame beta chains. Each CDR3 protein appears once, grouped with its most common genes and DNA. Within this sample are approximately 730,000 distinct CDR3 sequences, with almost 30% of them counted one time only. The ten biggest clones cover around 12% of the sample. The treatment or condition label on this specimen signifies: in vitro stimulation with specific CMV peptide epitopes to enrich CMV-specific T cells. Note on this clonotype: There is no known antigen for this receptor. There are no base qualities to consult, and no much larger clone falls within one base.

V is reduced by 3 bases and J by 6 bases, leaving a spacing of 17 bases between them. From cysteine to phenylalanine, the CDR3 is 15 amino acids long. Of all the DNA, just the CDR3 is kept, 45 bases in frame from base 1. CDR1 and CDR2, per the germline V gene (reference sequence), are SEHNR and FQNEAQ. The chain is assembled from TRBV7-9 and TRBJ1-1, with a tentative D gene TRBD1 over 6 matching bases. This TCR derives from a human donor in good health (CMV status not recorded). Some clones in this sample may be carry-over from other donors' samples. The specimen comprised cultured CD8+ T cells from PBMCs, sampled from culture after CMV antigen stimulation. CDR3 sequence: CASSLRVGGYPEAFF. The DNA sequence is TGTGCCAGCAGCTTGAGGGTCGGGGGCTACCCTGAAGCTTTCTTT.